The T cell receptor (beta chain) under discussion was sequenced for a study of blood T cell repertoires in COVID-19. In the study overall: Donors in the United States, Italy and Spain gave samples during acute or convalescent COVID-19. The analysed material was cDNA or gDNA that came from T cells, B-cell-depleted T cells, or PBMCs.

Seattle patients were enrolled while actively infected and followed longitudinally. The V gene lost 0 bases and the J gene lost 1 base, with 20 bases spanning the gap. CDR1 and CDR2 from the germline V gene are SGDLS and YYNGEE. The CDR3 spans 19 residues. Under the authors' procedure: Reference gene primer amplification gave nucleated cell count estimates. The repertoire was sequenced with immunoSEQ multiplex PCR; TCRdb's copy has only in-frame clones and lacks some. V and J calls and clone size are as listed in that table; D and trimming were resolved from the DNA. The table records 200,000 to 250,000 clones, approximately 90% of them present only once.

The V gene is TRBV9, the J gene TRBJ1-3, with TRBD1 as a possible D gene (5 bases). The sequence came from a man under 40 with COVID-19, enrolled during active disease. The sequenced sample was peripheral blood. CDR3 in amino acids: CASSVGSWGRVLSGNTIYF. The CDR3 DNA reads as TGTGCCAGCAGCGTAGGTTCGTGGGGCAGGGTGCTGTCTGGAAACACCATATATTTT.